The clone carrying this T cell receptor (beta chain) has a count of ten or more. As yet, its antigen is unknown. Time point here: persistent/refractory GD, antithyroid drugs over 5 years with positive TRAb. Extracted PBMC RNA gave rise to the TCR library. These data originate in a study of regulatory T cells in long-lasting Graves disease. General study results and limits: TCR diversity was lower in persistent Graves' patients (versus newly diagnosed ones). Sample size was small, which may have lowered accuracy. The analysis examined peripheral blood only and excluded thyroid tissue.

According to the study, TCR beta libraries were built with iRepertoire HTBI primers and CDR3-region Arm-PCR. In the original workflow: Identification of gene segments yielded some 62 TRBV and about 14 TRBJ across samples. TCRdb re-derived calls from the multiplex PCR reads in MiXCR, one entry per CDR3 protein. TCRdb, rather than the study authors, made the V and J calls. This sample has hundreds of thousands of distinct CDR3 sequences, with around a fifth found just once. The TCR sequence derives from a female donor with Graves disease. This sample comprised peripheral blood mononuclear cells (PBMCs), obtained when the disease was refractory, from a patient treated with antithyroid drugs.

Here the CDR3 reads CASRTSGYTGELFF. The CDR3 DNA follows: TGTGCCAGCCGGACTAGCGGGTACACCGGGGAGCTGTTTTTT. The chain recombines TRBV28 with TRBJ2-2, with 11 bases fitting TRBD2. This CDR3 comprises 14 residues. Germline loops: CDR1 MDHEN, CDR2 SYDVKM. V lost 8 bases, J lost 3 bases, and 2 bases stayed unmatched.